The clone carrying this T cell receptor beta chain was detected only a few times. Its target is not known. The data were obtained in a study of response to subunit inactivated influenza vaccine. General study findings and limits: Each seasonal influenza vaccination recruits few new T cells, the authors suggested.

TCRdb recomputed calls from the RT-PCR reads with MiXCR, one row per CDR3 protein. This sample has approximately 200,000 distinct CDR3 sequences, with approximately 15% found just once. This clonotype was obtained from a man aged 45-65 years who received an inactivated influenza vaccine. The sequencing used CD8+ T cells sorted from PBMCs, collected about 5 days after vaccination.

The CDR3 DNA follows: TGCAGCGTTGAACGGCGGGGACAGGGGGCCTACGAGCAGTACTTC. This translates into CSVERRGQGAYEQYF. The V call is TRBV29-1, the J call TRBJ2-7, with TRBD1 identical over 11 bases. The germline CDR1 and CDR2 sequences are SQVTM and ANQGSEA. V was pared by 2 bases and J by 2 bases, with 5 bases of the junction left unmatched. The CDR3 contains 15 residues.